This T cell receptor (beta chain) was captured by sequencing in a study of blood T cells in healthy people across ages. Sample-barcoded 5' priming and a J-beta primer mix drove a second PCR of about 6 to 12 cycles. TCRdb itself ran the 5' RACE reads through MiXCR, one entry per CDR3 protein. The sample holds 700,000 or so distinct CDR3 sequences, around 41% seen once. CDR3 length: 15 residues. Germline values: CDR1 KGHSH, CDR2 LQKENI. Concerning this clonotype itself: At one end, the junction sequence differs from germline, possibly due to a read error.

Sequenced input: blood. The chain links TRBV18 to TRBJ2-1, with 8 bases aligning to TRBD1. The receptor was isolated from a man aged 80 or over in good health. The CDR3 loop is CASSPLTGAGNGQFF. The DNA for the CDR3 is TGTGCCAGCTCACCATTGACAGGGGCTGGCAATGGGCAGTTCTTC.